This record looks at one T cell receptor (beta chain) sequence and its context. The count of this clone is one. Its binding antigen is unknown. No base qualities exist here, and no much larger clone lies one base off it. TCRbeta CDR3 regions were amplified from genomic DNA using the immunoSEQ Assay, a bias-controlled multiplex PCR. In the paper's pipeline: The number of nucleated cells in each sample was estimated from the amplification of reference gene primers within the assay. To quantify the absolute abundance of each unique TCRbeta CDR3 rearrangement, sequence reads were collapsed and filtered. For each sample, productive Simpson clonality was calculated by taking the square root of Simpson's diversity index across productive rearrangements. TCRdb's version of the immuneACCESS table is confined to in-frame rearrangements and falls short of the full clone set. An unresolved V gene accounts for under half of the shortfall where checked; the remainder is of unknown origin. V and J calls and clone size are copied from that table; D and trimming were computed from the DNA. The table for this sample lists over 150,000 clones; around 85% of them were counted only once. Of the sample, 0.63% falls within the top ten clones.

In Seattle, one collaborating source enrolled patients while the infection was active and tracked those patients longitudinally over the course of disease. The collaborating institutions used their own protocols to collect whole blood in K2EDTA tubes. Collaborator samples were shipped for TCRbeta analysis as frozen whole blood, isolated PBMCs, or DNA extracted from either sample type. The data were taken from a study of blood T cell repertoires in COVID-19 (dated by TCRdb to about 2020). Study-level background: The collaborator samples originated in the United States, Italy and Spain and spanned the acute and convalescent phases of COVID-19. The material from the prospective study consisted of cDNA or gDNA derived from T cells, B-cell-depleted T cells, or PBMCs. The dataset comprised deeply sampled blood TCRbeta repertoires from subjects exposed to, actively infected with, or recovered from COVID-19. A freely available public database, intended as a resource for researchers studying the immune response to SARS-CoV-2, is where the repertoires were released. Samples came from the ongoing ImmuneRACE study (first 160 participants) plus 1,254 subjects from 6 global collaborators. Nearly every sample came with metadata listing a de-identified subject ID, COVID-19 status, age in years and sex. Where available, HLA class I and class II types were obtained from metadata supplied by the sample provider rather than from assay-based typing.

Overall results and qualifications from the work: How much clinical and demographic metadata was included differed by source and by participant, and the metadata was provided uncurated.

The CDR3 sequence holds 19 residues, the cysteine and phenylalanine included. The only DNA kept is the CDR3, 57 bases in frame from the first base. Ends trimmed: V by 0 bases, J by 0 bases; bases unmatched to a gene: 14. CDR1 and CDR2, looked up from the germline V gene, are SGDLS and YYNGEE. The sequence joins TRBV9 to TRBJ1-1; 7 central nucleotides agree with TRBD1. Specimen: peripheral blood. The clonotype originates from a man aged 60 to 69 with COVID-19, enrolled during active disease. The CDR3: CASSVAPPGAGGLNTEAFF. The sequenced DNA: TGTGCCAGCAGCGTAGCTCCTCCGGGGGCAGGGGGTTTGAACACTGAAGCTTTCTTT. The CDR3 plus the reference TRBV9 and TRBJ1-1 genes for the other parts give the full variable domain: DSGVTQTPKHLITATGQRVTLRCSPRSGDLSVYWYQQSLDQGLQFLIQYYNGEERAKGNILERFSAQQFPDLHSELNLSSLELGDSALYFCASSVAPPGAGGLNTEAFFGQGTRLTVV.